These T cell receptor beta chains were read from a single sample in a study of monozygotic twins with cystic fibrosis. Only in-frame clones appear in the TCRdb table, and some are missing; sequencing was by immunoSEQ multiplex PCR. The sample includes 34,000 or so clones, 75% to 95% of them seen just once. The source material was blood. Receptors were obtained from a boy aged 2 to 10 with cystic fibrosis. Both conserved end residues are part of each CDR3. Each record gives: clone size, CDR3 length, D gene, J gene, V gene, CDR3 protein, CDR3 DNA. D genes are given only for firm matches. For some rows the clone size is stated as once, few or many, or as a class when expanded; others skip it.

>-|13|-|TRBJ1-1|TRBV6-6
CASSGPGGFEAFF
TGTGCCAGCAGTGGGCCGGGTGGGTTTGAAGCTTTCTTT
>-|15|-|TRBJ1-2|TRBV10-3
CAISELWGGDYGYTF
TGTGCCATCAGTGAGCTCTGGGGGGGAGACTATGGCTACACCTTC
>-|15|TRBD1|TRBJ1-2|TRBV27
CASSLSRTGAYGYTF
TGTGCCAGCAGTTTATCGCGGACAGGGGCGTATGGCTACACCTTC
>-|15|-|TRBJ1-2|TRBV11-1
CASSLSNSPLSGYTF
TGTGCCAGCAGCTTATCCAACAGTCCACTCTCCGGCTACACCTTC
>once|13|-|TRBJ1-2|TRBV29-1
CSVDRGHNYGYTF
TGCAGCGTTGATCGGGGGCATAACTATGGCTACACCTTC
>-|15|TRBD1|TRBJ1-5|TRBV19
CAAGTGLMGNQPQHF
TGTGCCGCTGGGACAGGGTTGATGGGCAATCAGCCCCAGCATTTT
>few|13|-|TRBJ2-1|TRBV5-1
CASSPLGYNEQFF
TGCGCCAGCAGCCCCCTCGGGTACAATGAGCAGTTCTTC
>-|18|-|TRBJ1-5|TRBV10-3
CAISGAYAGGISNQPQHF
TGTGCCATCAGCGGTGCGTACGCAGGAGGTATTAGCAATCAGCCCCAGCATTTT
>-|15|-|TRBJ1-4|TRBV19
CATATSGTLNEKLFF
TGTGCCACCGCCACCTCAGGAACCCTTAATGAAAAACTGTTTTTT
>-|16|TRBD1|TRBJ1-1|TRBV6-4
CASSDSKGQGVTEAFF
TGTGCCAGCAGTGACTCGAAGGGACAGGGGGTCACTGAAGCTTTCTTT
>-|14|-|TRBJ2-1|TRBV13
CASSRRTENNEQFF
TGTGCCAGCAGCCGCCGGACAGAAAACAATGAGCAGTTCTTC
>once|15|TRBD2|TRBJ2-5|TRBV9
CASSPGVAGVETQYF
TGTGCCAGCAGCCCCGGAGTAGCGGGGGTAGAGACCCAGTACTTC